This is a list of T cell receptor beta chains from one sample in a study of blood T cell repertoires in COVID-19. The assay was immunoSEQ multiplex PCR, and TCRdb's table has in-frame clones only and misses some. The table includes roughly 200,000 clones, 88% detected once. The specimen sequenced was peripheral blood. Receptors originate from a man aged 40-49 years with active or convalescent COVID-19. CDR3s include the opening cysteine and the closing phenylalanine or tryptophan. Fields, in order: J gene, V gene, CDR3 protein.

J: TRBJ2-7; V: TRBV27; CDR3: CASSLFLGTPMNEQYF
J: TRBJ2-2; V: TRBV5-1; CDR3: CASSPRTTNTGELFF
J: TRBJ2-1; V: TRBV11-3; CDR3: CASSPTRGFSGIGEQFF
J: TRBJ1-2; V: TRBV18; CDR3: CASSPRDRKDGYTF
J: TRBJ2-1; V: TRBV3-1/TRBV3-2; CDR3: CASSPHRGTGGSNEQFF
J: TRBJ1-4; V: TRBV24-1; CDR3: CATSDARGSNEKLFF
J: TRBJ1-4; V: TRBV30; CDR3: CAWSAGGRGREKLFF
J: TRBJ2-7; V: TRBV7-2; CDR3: CASSLGQGSSYEQYF
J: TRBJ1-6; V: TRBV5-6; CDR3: CASSLRSSYNSPLHF
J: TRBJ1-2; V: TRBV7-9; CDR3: CASSSALNDRAAVNYGYTF
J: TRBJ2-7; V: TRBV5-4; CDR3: CASSLGPFTGGSEQYF
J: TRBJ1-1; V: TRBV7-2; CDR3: CASSPSWGAEAFF
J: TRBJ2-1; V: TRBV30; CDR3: CAWTPGTGGHRNYNEQFF
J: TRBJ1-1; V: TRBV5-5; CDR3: CASSLGRQGSTEAFF
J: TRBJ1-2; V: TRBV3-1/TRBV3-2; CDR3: CASSQDMSFPGYTF
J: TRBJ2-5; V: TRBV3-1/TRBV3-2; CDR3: CASSQQTSGRIETQYF
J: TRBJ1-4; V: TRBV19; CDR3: CASNRGQLNEKLFF
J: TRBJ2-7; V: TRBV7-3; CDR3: CASSQMGPGSYEQYF
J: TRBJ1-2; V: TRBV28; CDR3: CASSLSGDYGYTF
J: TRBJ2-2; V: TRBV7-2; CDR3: CASTPVVSGNTGELFF
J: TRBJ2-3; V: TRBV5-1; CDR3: CASSSATSGRSQDTQYF
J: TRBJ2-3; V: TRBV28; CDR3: CASSSLAGGHTDTQYF
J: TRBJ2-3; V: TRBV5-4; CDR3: CASSFRGTGVRNTQYF
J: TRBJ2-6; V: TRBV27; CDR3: CASTIVGGSGANVLTF
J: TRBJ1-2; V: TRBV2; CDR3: CASKGQGTVTYGYTF
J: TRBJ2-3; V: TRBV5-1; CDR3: CASSFQERGSTDTQYF
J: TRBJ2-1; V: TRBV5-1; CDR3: CASSLGLAGGHEQFF
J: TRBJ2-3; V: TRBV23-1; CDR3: CASSPSGSSGNTQYF
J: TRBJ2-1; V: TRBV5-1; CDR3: CASSLEGGTNYNEQFF
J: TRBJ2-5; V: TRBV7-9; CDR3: CASRPQGQETQYF